Following are 24 T cell receptor beta chains from one sample sequenced in a study of early T cells in non-severe SARS-CoV-2 infection. Each CDR3 protein gets one entry after TCRdb re-called the 5' RACE reads with MiXCR. The sample holds about 62,000 distinct CDR3 sequences; roughly a tenth are singletons and the top ten take over 0.95%. The specimen was whole blood. Every receptor here comes from an adult who was a healthcare worker with PCR-confirmed SARS-CoV-2 infection or an uninfected control (not recorded which).

This clonotype was seen a few times. V is TRBV6-5 and J is TRBJ2-7, with D perhaps matching TRBD2 (5 bases). Germline-derived CDR1 and CDR2 are MNHEY and SVGAGI. The CDR3 runs 12 residues. Trimming pared 6 bases from V and 6 bases from J, leaving 12 bases between. The CDR3 loop reads CASRSGIGEQYV. CDR3 bases: TGTGCCAGCAGGTCCGGGATAGGCGAGCAGTACGTC.

The CDR3 DNA follows: TGCAGCTTTACTTCTGGGCTCGAAGCTTTCTTT. Translated: CSFTSGLEAFF. J is TRBJ1-1 and V is TRBV29-1; D remains ambiguous. Trimming took 8 bases from V and 8 from J, leaving 15 bases between them. The CDR3 is 11 amino acids. Per the germline V gene, CDR1 is SQVTM and CDR2 is ANQGSEA.

The V call is TRBV12-3 or TRBV12-4, the J call TRBJ2-3, with 8 bases lining up with TRBD1. CDR3 size: 15 residues. J was trimmed by 5 bases and V by 5 bases; bases with no gene match: 9. This chain's CDR3 is CASSLNGQGIDTQYF. In DNA form, the CDR3 reads TGTGCCAGCAGTCTTAACGGACAGGGTATAGATACGCAGTATTTT.

This clonotype was counted a few times. V usage is TRBV6-1 and J usage is TRBJ1-4; 7 bases match TRBD1. The CDR3 consists of 14 residues. CDR1 is MNHNS and CDR2 is SASEGT in the germline V gene. Germline trimming cut 5 bases from V and 8 bases from J; bases unmatched to any gene: 8. CDR3 in amino acids: CASSSTGWNEKLFF. The CDR3 DNA follows: TGTGCCAGCAGTTCGACAGGGTGGAACGAAAAACTGTTTTTT.

This clonotype was counted many times. The chain combines TRBV30 with TRBJ2-1; 13 bases agree with TRBD2. Germline CDR1 reads GTSNPN; CDR2 reads SVGIG (reference sequence). This CDR3 is 14 amino acids long. J lost 9 bases, V lost 3 bases, and 5 bases had no gene match. CDR3: CAWSKTSGGTEQFF. CDR3 nucleotides: TGTGCCTGGAGCAAGACTAGCGGGGGGACTGAGCAGTTCTTC.

This sequence joins TRBV11-2 and TRBJ2-2; D is unresolved. Between the trimmed V and J ends, which lost 2 bases and 0 bases, there was a span of 7 bases. Germline V CDR1 and CDR2: SGHAT, FQNNGV. The CDR3 totals 15 residues. The CDR3 region is CASSLQRPNTGELFF. The DNA of the CDR3 is TGTGCCAGCAGCTTACAACGGCCGAACACCGGGGAGCTGTTTTTT.

The chain carries TRBV7-8 and TRBJ2-3; D is uncertain. Per the germline V gene, CDR1 is SGHVS and CDR2 is FQNEAQ. This CDR3 is 13 amino acids long. V lost 5 bases to trimming and J lost 6 bases, with 12 bases between them. The CDR3 reads CASSPLKEDTQYF. CDR3 bases: TGTGCCAGCAGCCCGCTAAAGGAGGATACGCAGTATTTT.

This clonotype was picked up a small number of times. The chain is built from TRBV12-3 or TRBV12-4 and TRBJ2-2; possibly TRBD1 or TRBD2 for D (5 bases each). The germline V and J ends were trimmed by 6 bases and 2 bases, with 13 bases remaining between them. This CDR3 comprises 15 residues. As DNA, the CDR3 is TGTGCCAGCAGCTCCCGCCGGGGCAACACCGGGGAGCTGTTTTTT. The encoded protein is CASSSRRGNTGELFF.

This clonotype was picked up many times. The chain combines TRBV10-2 with TRBJ2-5, with TRBD1 identical over 7 bases. The CDR3 loop spans 15 amino acids. After removal of 7 bases from V and 2 bases from J, the junction contained 10 bases not matched to a gene. The germline V gene encodes CDR1 WSHSY and CDR2 SAAADI. In DNA, the CDR3 is TGCGCCAGCACCGGAACCGGGACAGTACAAGAGACCCAGTACTTC. It translates to CASTGTGTVQETQYF.

This rearrangement joins TRBV6-6 to TRBJ1-1, with 9 bases that match TRBD1. The CDR3 is 19 amino acids. Germline CDR1 and CDR2: MNHNY and SVGAGI (reference sequence). V trimming: 5 bases; J trimming: 0 bases; junction bases outside the gene matches: 16. In DNA, the CDR3 is TGTGCCAGCAGTCCCAGGGGAGCCCCGGGACAGGGATTGAACACTGAAGCTTTCTTT. Its translation is CASSPRGAPGQGLNTEAFF.

The chain combines TRBV20-1 with TRBJ2-7, with a possible D match to TRBD2 (6 bases). This CDR3 region has 12 residues. The germline gives CDR1 DFQATT, CDR2 SNEGSKA (reference sequence). Trimming took 3 bases from V and 7 from J, leaving 13 bases between them. This CDR3 is CSARDPRGEQYV. The CDR3 region has the DNA TGCAGTGCTAGGGACCCCCGGGGGGAGCAGTACGTC.

The chain recombines TRBV6-2 or TRBV6-3 with TRBJ2-2, with TRBD2 matching 9 bases. Germline lookup yields CDR1 MNHEY and CDR2 SVGEGT. This CDR3 contains 14 residues. Unmatched junction bases numbered 1, after V lost 7 bases and J lost 1 base. The CDR3: CASILAGNTGELFF. CDR3 coding DNA: TGTGCCAGCATACTAGCGGGGAACACCGGGGAGCTGTTTTTT.

This clonotype was picked up many times. The chain links TRBV23-1 to TRBJ1-5; no clear D. TRBV23-1 is annotated as an ORF whose role is uncertain. CDR3 length: 15 residues. The V end was cut by 4 bases, the J end by 0 bases, with 10 bases between. CDR3 DNA: TGCGCCAGCAGTCGCCGGGGAAGTAGCAATCAGCCCCAGCATTTT. Translating gives CASSRRGSSNQPQHF.

The chain has TRBV7-6 and TRBJ1-1; 7 nucleotides match TRBD1. V was clipped by 4 bases and J by 4 bases; unmatched bases: 9. The CDR3 extends over 15 amino acids. CDR1 SGHVS and CDR2 FNYEAQ come from the germline V gene. CDR3 loop: CASSSQMDRTTEAFF. The CDR3 nucleotides read TGTGCCAGCAGCTCGCAAATGGACAGGACCACTGAAGCTTTCTTT.

The sample holds a few counts of this clonotype. V and J are TRBV6-1 and TRBJ2-1; D perhaps matches TRBD2 (6 bases). The germline gives CDR1 MNHNS, CDR2 SASEGT. The CDR3 runs 15 residues. Between the trimmed V and J ends, which lost 2 bases and 3 bases, there was a span of 11 bases. This chain's CDR3 is CASSERSSVYNEQFF. For the CDR3, the DNA is TGTGCCAGCAGTGAACGGTCTAGCGTCTACAATGAGCAGTTCTTC.

The V call is TRBV19, the J call TRBJ1-2; D not resolved. Germline V gives CDR1 LNHDA, CDR2 SQIVND (reference sequence). V lost 7 bases and J lost 4, with 13 bases in between. This CDR3 is built from 13 residues. CDR3 nucleotide sequence: TGTGCCAGTACCGGGAGATCCGGCTATGGCTACACCTTC. It translates to CASTGRSGYGYTF.

This clonotype was counted between two and nine times. This chain connects TRBV6-2 or TRBV6-3 to TRBJ2-1; D not certain. Deletions cut 2 bases from V and 7 bases from J, with 18 bases between. Germline V gives CDR1 MNHEY, CDR2 SVGEGT. The length of the CDR3 is 16 residues. The CDR3 DNA sequence: TGTGCCAGCAGTTACCACCCCCATGATCCAAAAAATGAGCAGTTCTTC. Amino acid sequence: CASSYHPHDPKNEQFF.

In this sample, this clonotype turned up a few times. The chain links TRBV19 to TRBJ2-2; no reliable D call. The germline V and J ends were trimmed by 5 bases and 6 bases, with 10 bases remaining between them. This CDR3 region has 13 residues. Germline V gene data show CDR1 as LNHDA and CDR2 as SQIVND (reference sequence). The CDR3 DNA reads TGTGCCAGTAGTTCGTTTGGATCCGGGGAGCTGTTTTTT. Its protein is CASSSFGSGELFF.

This clonotype showed up just a few times. The chain has TRBV6-5 and TRBJ2-3, with 8 bases fitting TRBD2. This CDR3 region has 15 residues. J was trimmed by 2 bases and V by 5 bases; bases with no gene match: 6. Germline values: CDR1 MNHEY, CDR2 SVGAGI. The DNA of the CDR3 is TGTGCCAGCAGTCAAAGCGGGGGTACCACAGATACGCAGTATTTT. This gives the protein CASSQSGGTTDTQYF.

By sample share, this clonotype is medium-sized. V gene TRBV5-6 combines with J gene TRBJ2-2; 7 bases line up with TRBD1. Germline CDR1 reads SGHDT; CDR2 reads YYEEEE. V lost 2 bases and J lost 5; bases outside the gene matches: 9. This CDR3 spans 16 amino acids. The CDR3 sequence is CASSLIPGQRTGELFF. CDR3 nucleotides: TGTGCCAGCAGCTTAATACCGGGACAGAGGACCGGGGAGCTGTTTTTT.

The CDR3 DNA reads TGCAGTGCTACCAGATCAGAGACCCAGTACTTC. Encoded protein: CSATRSETQYF. The rearrangement links TRBV20-1 to TRBJ2-5; D gene ambiguous. The germline gives CDR1 DFQATT, CDR2 SNEGSKA (reference sequence). V lost 4 bases and J 4 bases, leaving 7 bases between the germline ends. This CDR3 is 11 amino acids long.

A few counts support this clonotype. This sequence joins TRBV5-5 and TRBJ1-2, with a possible D match to TRBD1 (6 bases). This CDR3 region has 14 residues. The germline V gene has CDR1 SGHKS and CDR2 YYEKEE (reference sequence). V was shortened by 4 bases and J by 0 bases, with 10 bases between the two germline ends. CDR3 sequence reads: CASSQTGSNYGYTF. The CDR3 DNA reads TGTGCCAGCAGCCAGACAGGTTCTAACTATGGCTACACCTTC.

This clonotype came up a few times. The chain uses TRBV7-3 and TRBJ1-1; D is uncertain. The CDR3 contains 13 residues. The germline V gene has CDR1 SGHTA and CDR2 FQGTGA. Trimming took 1 base from V and 7 from J, leaving 10 bases between them. CDR3 sequence reads: CASSLNPGDEAFF. The CDR3 region has the DNA TGTGCCAGCAGCTTAAACCCCGGGGATGAAGCTTTCTTT.

This clonotype was observed a few times. This chain joins TRBV12-3 or TRBV12-4 and TRBJ2-3; TRBD1 is a possible D gene (6 bases). The CDR3 is made up of 14 amino acids. Trimming removed 6 bases at V and 4 bases at J, with 14 bases between. The CDR3 sequence is CASSGRGSADTQYF. CDR3 coding DNA: TGTGCCAGCAGCGGCAGGGGCAGCGCAGATACGCAGTATTTT.